This T cell receptor beta chain is drawn from a study of T-cell memory formation after mild COVID-19. About the study: In these data, TCR clusters were largely donor specific.

Notes on this clonotype: Antigen: not known.

Constant-segment primers were used for 5'RACE, and the resulting TCR alpha and TCR beta cDNA libraries carried sample barcodes and UMIs. Using its own MiXCR run on the 5' RACE reads, TCRdb lists one record per CDR3 protein. The sample holds hundreds of thousands of distinct CDR3 sequences, roughly 20% seen once. Study observations and caveats: The CD4+ clones that contracted clustered mainly within CM and EM, and the CD8+ clones concentrated in EMRA.

The receptor was isolated from an adult woman who had mild COVID-19 (a few samples of this study predate the infection). Cell type and time point are not known. The material sequenced was PBMCs or a T cell subset sorted from them (not recorded which).

DNA of the CDR3: TGTGCCAGCAGTTTGATTCTAGGGAACACTGAAGCTTTCTTT. Protein product: CASSLILGNTEAFF. The gene calls are TRBV12-3 or TRBV12-4 and TRBJ1-1; D gene unclear. The CDR3 is 14 residues long. Trimming stripped 3 bases from V and 1 base from J, with 9 bases between.